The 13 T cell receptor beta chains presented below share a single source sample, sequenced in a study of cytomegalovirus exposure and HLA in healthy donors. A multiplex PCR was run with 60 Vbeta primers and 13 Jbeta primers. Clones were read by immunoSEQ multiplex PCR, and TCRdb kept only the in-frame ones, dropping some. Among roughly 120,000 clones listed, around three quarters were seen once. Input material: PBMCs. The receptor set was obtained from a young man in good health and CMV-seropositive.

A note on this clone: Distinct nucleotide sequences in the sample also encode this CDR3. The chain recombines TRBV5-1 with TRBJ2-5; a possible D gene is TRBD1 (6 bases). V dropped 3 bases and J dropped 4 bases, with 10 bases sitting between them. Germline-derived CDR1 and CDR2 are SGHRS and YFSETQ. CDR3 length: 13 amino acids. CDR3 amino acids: CASSSQGRETQYF. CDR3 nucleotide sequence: TGCGCCAGCAGCTCCCAGGGGCGAGAGACCCAGTACTTC. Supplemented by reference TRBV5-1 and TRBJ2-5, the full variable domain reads KAGVTQTPRYLIKTRGQQVTLSCSPISGHRSVSWYQQTPGQGLQFLFEYFSETQRNKGNFPGRFSGRQFSNSRSEMNVSTLELGDSALYLCASSSQGRETQYFGPGTRLLVL.

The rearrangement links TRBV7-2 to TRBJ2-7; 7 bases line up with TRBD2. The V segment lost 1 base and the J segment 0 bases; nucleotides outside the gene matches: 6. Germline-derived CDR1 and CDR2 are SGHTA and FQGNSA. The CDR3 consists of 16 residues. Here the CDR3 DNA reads TGTGCCAGCAGCTTAGATGGGACTACCGGCTCCTACGAGCAGTACTTC. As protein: CASSLDGTTGSYEQYF.

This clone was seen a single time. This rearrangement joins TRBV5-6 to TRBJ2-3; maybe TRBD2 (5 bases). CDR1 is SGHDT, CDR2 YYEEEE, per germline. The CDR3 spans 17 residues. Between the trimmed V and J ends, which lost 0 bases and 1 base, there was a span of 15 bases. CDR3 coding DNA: TGTGCCAGCAGCTTGGGTTCGGGATTCGGGGGCACAGATACGCAGTATTTT. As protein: CASSLGSGFGGTDTQYF.

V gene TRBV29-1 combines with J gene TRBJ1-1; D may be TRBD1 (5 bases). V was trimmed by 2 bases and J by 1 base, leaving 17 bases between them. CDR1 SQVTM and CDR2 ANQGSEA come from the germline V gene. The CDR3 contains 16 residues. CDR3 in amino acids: CSVEFLAGFRNTEAFF. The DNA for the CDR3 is TGCAGCGTTGAATTTTTGGCAGGGTTTAGGAACACTGAAGCTTTCTTT.

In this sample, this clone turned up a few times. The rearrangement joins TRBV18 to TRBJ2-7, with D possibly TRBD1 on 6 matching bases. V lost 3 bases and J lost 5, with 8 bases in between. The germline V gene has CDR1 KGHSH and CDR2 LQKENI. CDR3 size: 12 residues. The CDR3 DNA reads TGTGCCAGCTCACCGGCAGGGGACGAGCAGTACTTC. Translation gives CASSPAGDEQYF.

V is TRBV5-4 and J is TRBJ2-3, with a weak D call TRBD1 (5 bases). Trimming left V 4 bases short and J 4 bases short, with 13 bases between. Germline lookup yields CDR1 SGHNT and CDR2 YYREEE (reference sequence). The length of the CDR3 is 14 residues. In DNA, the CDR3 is TGTGCCAGCAGCGTCGGCGGCAGGGCAGATACGCAGTATTTT. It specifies CASSVGGRADTQYF.

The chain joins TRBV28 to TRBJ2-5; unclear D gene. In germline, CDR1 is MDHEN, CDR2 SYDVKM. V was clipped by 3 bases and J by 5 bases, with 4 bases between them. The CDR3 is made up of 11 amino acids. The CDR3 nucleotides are TGTGCCAGCAGTTTGCGGGAGACCCAGTACTTC. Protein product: CASSLRETQYF.

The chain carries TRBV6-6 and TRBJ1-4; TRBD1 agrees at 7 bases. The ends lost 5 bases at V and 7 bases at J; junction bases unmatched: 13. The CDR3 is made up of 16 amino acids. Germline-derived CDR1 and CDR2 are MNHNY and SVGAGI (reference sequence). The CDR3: CASSTNAGGMGEKLFF. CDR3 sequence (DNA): TGTGCCAGCAGTACCAACGCAGGGGGAATGGGTGAAAAACTGTTTTTT.

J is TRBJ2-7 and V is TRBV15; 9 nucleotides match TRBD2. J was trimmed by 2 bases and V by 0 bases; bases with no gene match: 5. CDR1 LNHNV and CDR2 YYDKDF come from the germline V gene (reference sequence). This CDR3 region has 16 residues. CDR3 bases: TGTGCCACCAGCAGAGATCTTGGCGGGGGGGCCTACGAGCAGTACTTC. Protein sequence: CATSRDLGGGAYEQYF. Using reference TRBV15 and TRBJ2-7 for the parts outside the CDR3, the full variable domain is DAMVIQNPRYQVTQFGKPVTLSCSQTLNHNVMYWYQQKSSQAPKLLFHYYDKDFNNEADTPDNFQSRRPNTSFCFLDIRSPGLGDTAMYLCATSRDLGGGAYEQYFGPGTRLTVT.

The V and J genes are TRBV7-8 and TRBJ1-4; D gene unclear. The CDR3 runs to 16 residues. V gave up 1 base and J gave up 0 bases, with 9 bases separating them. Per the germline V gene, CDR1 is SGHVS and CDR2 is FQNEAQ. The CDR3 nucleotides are TGTGCCAGCAGCTTAGTGGGCCGAGCAACTAATGAAAAACTGTTTTTT. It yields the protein CASSLVGRATNEKLFF.

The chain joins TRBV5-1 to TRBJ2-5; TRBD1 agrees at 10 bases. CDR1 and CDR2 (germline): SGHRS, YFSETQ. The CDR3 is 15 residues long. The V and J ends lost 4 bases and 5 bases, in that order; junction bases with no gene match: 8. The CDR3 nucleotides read TGCGCCAGCAGCGGCGCCGGGACAGGGGAGGAGACCCAGTACTTC. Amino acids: CASSGAGTGEETQYF.

The CDR3 DNA sequence: TGTGCCAGTAGTATGAGGGTTCGAACCGGGGAGCTGTTTTTT. Protein: CASSMRVRTGELFF. The rearrangement uses TRBV19 and TRBJ2-2; D possibly corresponds to TRBD2 (5 bases). The CDR3 has 14 amino acids. Germline V gives CDR1 LNHDA, CDR2 SQIVND (reference sequence). V shed 3 bases and J shed 5 bases, with 10 bases lying between them.

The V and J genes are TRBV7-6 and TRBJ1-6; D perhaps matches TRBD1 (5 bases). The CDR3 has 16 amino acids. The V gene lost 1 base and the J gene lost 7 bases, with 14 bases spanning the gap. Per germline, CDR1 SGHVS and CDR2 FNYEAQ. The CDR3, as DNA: TGTGCCAGCAGCTTAGGGGGCAGTAGATTCAATTCACCCCTCCACTTT. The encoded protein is CASSLGGSRFNSPLHF. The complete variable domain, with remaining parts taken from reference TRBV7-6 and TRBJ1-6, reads GAGVSQSPRYKVTKRGQDVALRCDPISGHVSLYWYRQALGQGPEFLTYFNYEAQQDKSGLPNDRFSAERPEGSISTLTIQRTEQRDSAMYRCASSLGGSRFNSPLHFGNGTRLTVT.